The 11 T cell receptor beta chains below were found in one sample sequenced in a study of shared clonotypes between healthy human individuals. Measured with immunoSEQ multiplex PCR; TCRdb has only the in-frame clones, and not every one. The data show over 850,000 clones, with 70% to 80% seen just once and roughly 0.57% held by the top ten. The sequenced material came from memory CD4+ T cells from PBMCs. Subset defined: CD45RA-negative fraction. These receptors all come from a man younger than 35 in good health. Some clones in this sample may be carry-over from other donors' samples.

The rearrangement joins TRBV11-2 to TRBJ1-1; a weak D match, TRBD1 (6 bases). V dropped 6 bases and J dropped 3 bases, with 17 bases sitting between them. Looked up from germline, CDR1 is SGHAT and CDR2 is FQNNGV. This CDR3 has 15 amino acids. The DNA of the CDR3 is TGTGCCAGCAGTTTGGGGGCGATGAGGGACACTGAAGCTTTCTTT. Amino acids: CASSLGAMRDTEAFF.

The chain employs TRBV7-2 and TRBJ2-7; 7 bases align to TRBD2. The junction had 9 bases not matched to a gene; V was cut back by 5 bases and J by 2 bases. The CDR3 contains 15 residues. Germline-derived CDR1 and CDR2 are SGHTA and FQGNSA. Here the CDR3 DNA reads TGTGCCAGCAGCCCCGGACTAGGGTTCACCTACGAGCAGTACTTC. This codes for CASSPGLGFTYEQYF. Supplemented by reference TRBV7-2 and TRBJ2-7, the full variable domain reads GAGVSQSPSNKVTEKGKDVELRCDPISGHTALYWYRQSLGQGLEFLIYFQGNSAPDKSGLPSDRFSAERTGGSVSTLTIQRTQQEDSAVYLCASSPGLGFTYEQYFGPGTRLTVT.

This clone has a single count. V gene TRBV7-2 combines with J gene TRBJ2-3, with D perhaps TRBD2 (5 bases). V lost 3 bases to trimming and J lost 7 bases, with 8 bases between them. This CDR3 has 12 residues. Per the germline V gene, CDR1 is SGHTA and CDR2 is FQGNSA. The CDR3 loop is CASSFERYTQYF. CDR3 bases: TGTGCCAGCAGCTTCGAGCGGTATACGCAGTATTTT.

Concerning this clone: Other nucleotide sequences in the sample specify the same CDR3. The chain combines TRBV20-1 with TRBJ1-1; no firm D call. Germline V gene sequence: CDR1 DFQATT, CDR2 SNEGSKA (reference sequence). V was shortened by 3 bases and J by 2 bases, with 1 base between the two germline ends. This CDR3 contains 10 residues. The CDR3 nucleotides read TGCAGTGCTAGCAACACTGAAGCTTTCTTT. Translated, it gives CSASNTEAFF.

About this clone itself: A far larger clone is one base from this, pointing to a likely read error. The same CDR3 also results from other DNA sequences found in this sample. The CDR3 DNA is TGCAGTGCCATGGACAGAGAACTGTTTTTT. Translation: CSAMDRELFF. This chain uses TRBV20-1 with TRBJ1-4; the D gene is possibly TRBD1 (6 bases). Germline CDR1 is DFQATT and CDR2 is SNEGSKA (reference sequence). The CDR3 sequence is 10 residues long. Trimming cost V 6 bases and J 12 bases, with 11 bases left between them.

The chain is built from TRBV7-8 and TRBJ1-2, with D unresolved. This CDR3 spans 15 amino acids. The V gene lost 3 bases and the J gene lost 0 bases, with 11 bases spanning the gap. Germline V gene sequence: CDR1 SGHVS, CDR2 FQNEAQ. CDR3: CASSFGRLANYGYTF. The DNA of the CDR3 is TGTGCCAGCAGCTTCGGACGGTTAGCTAACTATGGCTACACCTTC. Variable domain in full (rest from reference TRBV7-8 and TRBJ1-2): GAGVSQSPRYKVAKRGQDVALRCDPISGHVSLFWYQQALGQGPEFLTYFQNEAQLDKSGLPSDRFFAERPEGSVSTLKIQRTQQEDSAVYLCASSFGRLANYGYTFGSGTRLTVV.

This clone was seen once. The gene calls are TRBV25-1 and TRBJ2-6, with D possibly TRBD1 on 5 matching bases. Germline V lookup: CDR1 MGHDK, CDR2 SYGVNS. The V and J ends lost 5 bases and 5 bases respectively, with 19 bases between them. The CDR3 covers 17 residues. CDR3 sequence reads: CASSTLRGQSRANVLTF. The CDR3 region has the DNA TGTGCCAGCAGTACCCTTCGTGGACAAAGTCGGGCCAACGTCCTGACTTTC.

The chain combines TRBV19 with TRBJ1-5; 9 nucleotides line up with TRBD1. J lost 6 bases, V lost 6 bases, and 6 bases had no gene match. The CDR3 length is 14 residues. The V gene's germline CDR1 is LNHDA and CDR2 SQIVND (reference sequence). This CDR3 is CASSQTGGVQPQHF. For the CDR3, the DNA is TGTGCCAGTAGCCAGACAGGGGGAGTTCAGCCCCAGCATTTT.

V is TRBV5-4 and J is TRBJ2-5; 7 nucleotides match TRBD1. Germline V gene sequence: CDR1 SGHNT, CDR2 YYREEE (reference sequence). Trimming at V came to 4 bases and at J to 5 bases, leaving 11 bases not matched to a gene. The CDR3 runs to 15 residues. DNA for the CDR3: TGTGCCAGCAGCACTAGACAGGGAAGTACGGAGACCCAGTACTTC. Encoded protein: CASSTRQGSTETQYF.

CDR3 nucleotides: TGTGCCAGCAGTACCGGGGCAAACACCGGGGAGCTGTTTTTT. Translation gives CASSTGANTGELFF. This chain joins TRBV7-3 and TRBJ2-2; D is perhaps TRBD1 or TRBD2 (5 bases each). Germline assignment: CDR1 SGHTA and CDR2 FQGTGA. V was cut by 6 bases and J by 2 bases, with 10 bases left in between. The CDR3 loop spans 14 amino acids.

This rearrangement joins TRBV23-1 to TRBJ2-1; perhaps TRBD2 as D (6 bases). TRBV23-1 is labeled an ORF, and its function is uncertain. There are 19 residues in the CDR3. Trimming cost V 11 bases and J 0 bases, with 29 bases left between them. CDR3 protein: CAWDSRGIFGGSSYNEQFF. For the CDR3, the DNA is TGCGCCTGGGACTCGAGGGGCATCTTCGGCGGAAGCTCCTACAATGAGCAGTTCTTC.